This entry is about one T cell receptor beta chain. TCRdb keeps only in-frame clones here, not all; method: immunoSEQ multiplex PCR. The data show about 440,000 clones, approximately 90% seen once. The sample comes from a study of blood T cell repertoires in COVID-19. Study-wide context: Italy, Spain and the United States were the sources of the convalescent and acute COVID-19 samples.

Trimming cost V 6 bases and J 3 bases; bases outside gene matches: 7. Germline CDR1 MNHEY, CDR2 SVGAGI. This CDR3 region has 14 residues. This chain connects TRBV6-5 to TRBJ2-7; TRBD1 matches 8 bases. This sequence originates from a woman in her forties or fifties with COVID-19, enrolled during active disease. Sequenced input: peripheral blood. The CDR3 reads CASRSGQVDYEQYF. The CDR3 bases are TGTGCCAGCAGATCGGGACAGGTTGACTACGAGCAGTACTTC.